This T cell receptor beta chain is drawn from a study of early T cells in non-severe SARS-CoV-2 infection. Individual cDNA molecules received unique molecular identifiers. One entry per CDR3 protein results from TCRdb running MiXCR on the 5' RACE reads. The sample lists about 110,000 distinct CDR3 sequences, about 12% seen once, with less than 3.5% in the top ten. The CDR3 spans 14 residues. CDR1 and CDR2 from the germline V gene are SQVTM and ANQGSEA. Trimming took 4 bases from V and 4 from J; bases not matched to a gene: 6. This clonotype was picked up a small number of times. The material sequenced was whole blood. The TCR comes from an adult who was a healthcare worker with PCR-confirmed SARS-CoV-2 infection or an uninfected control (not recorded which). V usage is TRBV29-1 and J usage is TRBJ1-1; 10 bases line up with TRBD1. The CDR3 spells CSVAWTGGSTEAFF. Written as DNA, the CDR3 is TGCAGCGTTGCTTGGACAGGGGGAAGCACTGAAGCTTTCTTT.